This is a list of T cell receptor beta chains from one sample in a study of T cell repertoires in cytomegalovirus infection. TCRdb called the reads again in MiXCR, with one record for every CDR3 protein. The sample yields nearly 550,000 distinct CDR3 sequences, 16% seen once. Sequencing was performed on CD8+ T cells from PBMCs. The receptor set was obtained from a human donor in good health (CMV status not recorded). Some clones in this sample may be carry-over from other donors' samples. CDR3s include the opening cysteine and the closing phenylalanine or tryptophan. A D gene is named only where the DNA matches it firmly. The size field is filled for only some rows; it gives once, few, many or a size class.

cdr3_aa: CASSPRDRGTGELFF
cdr3_nt: TGTGCCAGCAGCCCGCGGGACAGGGGCACCGGGGAGCTGTTTTTT
v_call: TRBV7-8
d_call: TRBD1
clone_size: many
j_call: TRBJ2-2

cdr3_aa: CASSQGRTGDYEQYF
cdr3_nt: TGTGCCAGCAGCCAAGGGCGGACAGGGGATTACGAGCAGTACTTC
v_call: TRBV3-1
d_call: TRBD1
clone_size: -
j_call: TRBJ2-7

cdr3_aa: CASSETGANEKLFF
cdr3_nt: TGTGCCAGCAGCGAGACAGGGGCTAATGAAAAACTGTTTTTT
v_call: TRBV12-3/TRBV12-4
d_call: TRBD1
clone_size: many
j_call: TRBJ1-4

cdr3_aa: CASRDSLSQPQHF
cdr3_nt: TGTGCCAGCCGGGACAGCCTCTCCCAGCCCCAGCATTTT
v_call: TRBV27
d_call: TRBD1
clone_size: few
j_call: TRBJ1-5

cdr3_aa: CASSPYAAGVRLEQYF
cdr3_nt: TGTGCCAGCAGCCCCTACGCAGCGGGAGTGAGGCTCGAGCAGTACTTC
v_call: TRBV7-8
d_call: TRBD2
clone_size: many
j_call: TRBJ2-7

cdr3_aa: CARRLGMAGANVLTF
cdr3_nt: TGTGCCAGAAGGCTGGGGATGGCTGGGGCCAACGTCCTGACTTTC
v_call: TRBV28
d_call: -
clone_size: -
j_call: TRBJ2-6

cdr3_aa: CASSSPSPGQGASGNTIYF
cdr3_nt: TGTGCCAGCAGCTCCCCCTCCCCGGGACAGGGGGCATCAGGAAACACCATATATTTT
v_call: TRBV7-9
d_call: TRBD1
clone_size: many
j_call: TRBJ1-3

cdr3_aa: CASSLRGYGGTSTDTQYF
cdr3_nt: TGTGCCAGCAGCTTACGGGGATATGGGGGTACTAGCACAGATACGCAGTATTTT
v_call: TRBV11-2
d_call: -
clone_size: many
j_call: TRBJ2-3

cdr3_aa: CASSFGTGERSYNEQFF
cdr3_nt: TGTGCCAGCAGTTTCGGTACGGGGGAGAGGTCCTACAATGAGCAGTTCTTC
v_call: TRBV27
d_call: -
clone_size: many
j_call: TRBJ2-1

cdr3_aa: CASSLITGGVTDTQYF
cdr3_nt: TGTGCCAGCAGCTTAATTACAGGGGGAGTTACAGATACGCAGTATTTT
v_call: TRBV7-2
d_call: TRBD1
clone_size: many
j_call: TRBJ2-3

cdr3_aa: CASSSTGVYNQPQHF
cdr3_nt: TGTGCTAGTAGTTCTACCGGGGTCTACAATCAGCCCCAGCATTTT
v_call: TRBV12-5
d_call: -
clone_size: -
j_call: TRBJ1-5

cdr3_aa: CASTLGEGQGRVDEQYF
cdr3_nt: TGTGCCAGCACCCTCGGTGAGGGACAGGGCAGAGTTGACGAGCAGTACTTC
v_call: TRBV2
d_call: TRBD1
clone_size: -
j_call: TRBJ2-7

cdr3_aa: CASSLDSLPDTQYF
cdr3_nt: TGTGCCAGCAGTTTAGACAGCCTGCCGGATACGCAGTATTTT
v_call: TRBV12-3/TRBV12-4
d_call: -
clone_size: -
j_call: TRBJ2-3

cdr3_aa: CASSFPQRGQQYF
cdr3_nt: TGTGCCAGCAGTTTTCCGCAGCGGGGGCAGCAGTATTTT
v_call: TRBV12-3/TRBV12-4
d_call: TRBD2
clone_size: many
j_call: TRBJ2-3

cdr3_aa: CASGLGSRRETQYF
cdr3_nt: TGTGCTAGTGGTTTGGGGTCCAGGAGGGAGACCCAGTACTTC
v_call: TRBV12-5
d_call: -
clone_size: many
j_call: TRBJ2-5

cdr3_aa: CASKRGLAGRETQYF
cdr3_nt: TGTGCCAGTAAGAGAGGACTAGCGGGCCGGGAGACCCAGTACTTC
v_call: TRBV19
d_call: TRBD2
clone_size: many
j_call: TRBJ2-5

cdr3_aa: CASSLDRPLNTEAFF
cdr3_nt: TGTGCCAGCAGCTTGGACAGGCCCTTAAACACTGAAGCTTTCTTT
v_call: TRBV7-9
d_call: TRBD1
clone_size: many
j_call: TRBJ1-1

cdr3_aa: CASGPPTEIYEQYF
cdr3_nt: TGTGCTAGTGGTCCCCCGACAGAGATCTACGAGCAGTACTTC
v_call: TRBV12-5
d_call: -
clone_size: many
j_call: TRBJ2-7

cdr3_aa: CASGPTGSYEQYF
cdr3_nt: TGTGCTAGTGGTCCTACAGGGTCCTACGAGCAGTACTTC
v_call: TRBV12-5
d_call: -
clone_size: few
j_call: TRBJ2-7

cdr3_aa: CASSLTQLNEQFF
cdr3_nt: TGTGCCAGCAGCTTAACCCAGCTGAATGAGCAGTTCTTC
v_call: TRBV7-6
d_call: -
clone_size: many
j_call: TRBJ2-1

cdr3_aa: CASIKAGGRAEAFF
cdr3_nt: TGTGCCAGCATCAAGGCAGGGGGCCGTGCTGAAGCTTTCTTT
v_call: TRBV27
d_call: TRBD1
clone_size: -
j_call: TRBJ1-1

cdr3_aa: CASSTLGGAQTDTQYF
cdr3_nt: TGTGCCAGCAGCACCTTGGGGGGGGCGCAGACAGATACGCAGTATTTT
v_call: TRBV7-9
d_call: -
clone_size: few
j_call: TRBJ2-3

cdr3_aa: CASSQPEDRGLQVNTEAFF
cdr3_nt: TGTGCCAGCAGCCAGCCCGAAGACAGGGGGCTTCAAGTGAACACTGAAGCTTTCTTT
v_call: TRBV14
d_call: TRBD1
clone_size: many
j_call: TRBJ1-1

cdr3_aa: CASSLGAGGYYEQYF
cdr3_nt: TGTGCCAGCAGCCTTGGGGCGGGGGGGTACTACGAGCAGTACTTC
v_call: TRBV7-9
d_call: TRBD2
clone_size: many
j_call: TRBJ2-7

cdr3_aa: CASSRTGLVNQPQHF
cdr3_nt: TGTGCCAGCAGCCGGACAGGTCTCGTCAATCAGCCCCAGCATTTT
v_call: TRBV7-2
d_call: TRBD1
clone_size: many
j_call: TRBJ1-5

cdr3_aa: CATWGAEAFF
cdr3_nt: TGTGCCACTTGGGGTGCTGAAGCTTTCTTT
v_call: TRBV6-1
d_call: -
clone_size: few
j_call: TRBJ1-1

cdr3_aa: CASAPNADTQYF
cdr3_nt: TGTGCCAGCGCCCCGAACGCAGATACGCAGTATTTT
v_call: TRBV12-3/TRBV12-4
d_call: -
clone_size: -
j_call: TRBJ2-3

cdr3_aa: CASRPGLAGIYNEQFF
cdr3_nt: TGCGCCAGCAGGCCGGGACTAGCGGGTATTTACAATGAGCAGTTCTTC
v_call: TRBV10-2
d_call: TRBD2
clone_size: many
j_call: TRBJ2-1

cdr3_aa: CASREGQGTGNTIYF
cdr3_nt: TGTGCCAGCAGGGAGGGACAGGGGACTGGAAACACCATATATTTT
v_call: TRBV12-3/TRBV12-4
d_call: TRBD1
clone_size: many
j_call: TRBJ1-3

cdr3_aa: CASSLTKFSEAFF
cdr3_nt: TGTGCCAGCAGCTTAACAAAATTTTCTGAAGCTTTCTTT
v_call: TRBV7-3
d_call: -
clone_size: -
j_call: TRBJ1-1

cdr3_aa: CASSSGQGSGANVLTF
cdr3_nt: TGCGCCAGCAGCTCGGGACAGGGCTCCGGGGCCAACGTCCTGACTTTC
v_call: TRBV5-1
d_call: TRBD1
clone_size: -
j_call: TRBJ2-6

cdr3_aa: CSVGPTGAGGEQFF
cdr3_nt: TGCAGCGTTGGCCCGACAGGGGCGGGAGGTGAGCAGTTCTTC
v_call: TRBV29-1
d_call: -
clone_size: few
j_call: TRBJ2-1

cdr3_aa: CASSLAGRDEQYF
cdr3_nt: TGTGCCAGCAGCTTAGCAGGCAGGGACGAGCAGTACTTC
v_call: TRBV7-6
d_call: -
clone_size: many
j_call: TRBJ2-7

cdr3_aa: CASPQGRTNKGAFF
cdr3_nt: TGTGCCAGTCCCCAAGGGCGCACAAATAAAGGGGCTTTCTTT
v_call: TRBV2
d_call: -
clone_size: -
j_call: TRBJ1-1

cdr3_aa: CSVVETYNEQFF
cdr3_nt: TGCAGCGTTGTAGAGACCTACAATGAGCAGTTCTTC
v_call: TRBV29-1
d_call: -
clone_size: few
j_call: TRBJ2-1

cdr3_aa: CASSPQLKDTQYF
cdr3_nt: TGTGCCAGCAGCCCCCAGTTGAAAGATACGCAGTATTTT
v_call: TRBV9
d_call: -
clone_size: few
j_call: TRBJ2-3

cdr3_aa: CASSQDVSAGGSFYGYTF
cdr3_nt: TGCGCCAGCAGCCAAGATGTTTCGGCAGGGGGGTCCTTTTATGGCTACACCTTC
v_call: TRBV4-1
d_call: TRBD1
clone_size: -
j_call: TRBJ1-2

cdr3_aa: CATSRDSPEAYIQYF
cdr3_nt: TGTGCCACCAGCAGAGATTCCCCCGAAGCATACATTCAGTACTTC
v_call: TRBV15
d_call: -
clone_size: many
j_call: TRBJ2-4

cdr3_aa: CASSVEVGMNTEAFF
cdr3_nt: TGTGCCAGCAGCGTAGAGGTAGGGATGAACACTGAAGCTTTCTTT
v_call: TRBV9
d_call: -
clone_size: few
j_call: TRBJ1-1

cdr3_aa: CASGEALGTGGYNEQFF
cdr3_nt: TGTGCCAGCGGTGAAGCGCTCGGGACAGGGGGATACAATGAGCAGTTCTTC
v_call: TRBV2
d_call: TRBD1
clone_size: -
j_call: TRBJ2-1

cdr3_aa: CASSLEKLADSYEQYF
cdr3_nt: TGTGCCAGCAGTTTAGAGAAACTAGCGGATTCCTACGAGCAGTACTTC
v_call: TRBV28
d_call: TRBD2
clone_size: many
j_call: TRBJ2-7

cdr3_aa: CASNRGDLTEAFF
cdr3_nt: TGCGCCAGTAACAGGGGAGACCTCACTGAAGCTTTCTTT
v_call: TRBV5-1
d_call: TRBD1
clone_size: -
j_call: TRBJ1-1

cdr3_aa: CASSLAHTLGLTDTQYF
cdr3_nt: TGTGCCAGCAGCTTAGCGCATACATTAGGTCTCACAGATACGCAGTATTTT
v_call: TRBV7-8
d_call: -
clone_size: many
j_call: TRBJ2-3

cdr3_aa: CASSSRGNEQFF
cdr3_nt: TGTGCCAGCAGCTCCAGGGGAAATGAGCAGTTCTTC
v_call: TRBV7-9
d_call: -
clone_size: many
j_call: TRBJ2-1

cdr3_aa: CASSIGGTGNTEAFF
cdr3_nt: TGTGCCAGCAGCATAGGAGGTACAGGGAACACTGAAGCTTTCTTT
v_call: TRBV13
d_call: -
clone_size: many
j_call: TRBJ1-1

cdr3_aa: CASNTGRHIQYF
cdr3_nt: TGTGCCAGCAATACCGGGAGGCACATTCAGTACTTC
v_call: TRBV11-2
d_call: TRBD2
clone_size: many
j_call: TRBJ2-4